These T cell receptor beta chains were read from a single sample in a study of T-cell reconstitution after alpha-beta-depleted transplantation in children. TCRdb reprocessed the PCR reads via MiXCR and lists one record per CDR3 protein. This sample carries around 180,000 distinct CDR3 sequences, around 10% of them seen once, and the ten largest clones take about 13%. The sample in question was PBMCs, obtained before TCRalphabeta/CD19-depleted stem cell transplant. These receptors were obtained from a boy younger than 10 with acute myeloid leukemia, due to receive a stem cell transplant. CDR3s include the opening cysteine and the closing phenylalanine or tryptophan. D genes are given only for firm matches. The size field is filled for only some rows; it gives once, few, many or a size class.

d_gene: .; v_gene: TRBV11-2; j_gene: TRBJ2-2; abundance: many; CDR3nt: TGTGCCAGCAGCTTAGGGACCGTAGGGGAGCTGTTTTTT; CDR3aa: CASSLGTVGELFF
d_gene: .; v_gene: TRBV4-1; j_gene: TRBJ1-2; abundance: many; CDR3nt: TGCGCCAGCAGCCAAGTCCCCGGGAGTGATGGCTACACCTTC; CDR3aa: CASSQVPGSDGYTF
d_gene: .; v_gene: TRBV4-1; j_gene: TRBJ2-5; abundance: large; CDR3nt: TGCGCCAGCAGCCAAGAAGGTCCATCCACTGCACAAGAGACCCAGTACTTC; CDR3aa: CASSQEGPSTAQETQYF
d_gene: .; v_gene: TRBV5-1; j_gene: TRBJ1-2; abundance: many; CDR3nt: TGCGCCAGCAGCTTAGATAATCTCTCACGTGGAGATGGCTACACCTTC; CDR3aa: CASSLDNLSRGDGYTF
d_gene: TRBD2; v_gene: TRBV12-3/TRBV12-4; j_gene: TRBJ2-7; abundance: .; CDR3nt: TGTACCAGCAGTTTAGGACAGCCGGGACTAGCGAGAGATAGATACGAGCAGTACTTC; CDR3aa: CTSSLGQPGLARDRYEQYF
d_gene: .; v_gene: TRBV5-1; j_gene: TRBJ1-4; abundance: many; CDR3nt: TGCGCCAGCAGCTTGACAACTAATGAAAAACTGTTTTTT; CDR3aa: CASSLTTNEKLFF
d_gene: .; v_gene: TRBV24-1; j_gene: TRBJ2-3; abundance: many; CDR3nt: TGTGCCACCAGTGCTGGGGCAACAGATACGCAGTATTTT; CDR3aa: CATSAGATDTQYF
d_gene: TRBD1; v_gene: TRBV4-1; j_gene: TRBJ1-1; abundance: once; CDR3nt: TGCACCAGCATCTCACTCAGACAGGGGCACACTGAAGCTTTCTTT; CDR3aa: CTSISLRQGHTEAFF
d_gene: .; v_gene: TRBV6-2/TRBV6-3; j_gene: TRBJ2-7; abundance: many; CDR3nt: TGTGCCAGCAGTCAACCCTACGAGCAGTACTTC; CDR3aa: CASSQPYEQYF
d_gene: TRBD1; v_gene: TRBV20-1; j_gene: TRBJ1-2; abundance: many; CDR3nt: TGCAGTGCTATCGCCCCTTCAGGACAGGGTCTGTACTATGGCTACACCTTC; CDR3aa: CSAIAPSGQGLYYGYTF
d_gene: .; v_gene: TRBV20-1; j_gene: TRBJ2-5; abundance: few; CDR3nt: TGCAGTGCTAGAGATTTCGCGGGGTTTCAAGAGACCCAGTACTTC; CDR3aa: CSARDFAGFQETQYF
d_gene: .; v_gene: TRBV12-3/TRBV12-4; j_gene: TRBJ2-7; abundance: many; CDR3nt: TGTGCCAGCAATTCGGATGAACAGACCTACGAGCAGTACTTC; CDR3aa: CASNSDEQTYEQYF
d_gene: .; v_gene: TRBV29-1; j_gene: TRBJ1-2; abundance: many; CDR3nt: TGCAGCGCCGCGGAGGACTATGGCTACACCTTC; CDR3aa: CSAAEDYGYTF
d_gene: TRBD2; v_gene: TRBV4-2; j_gene: TRBJ2-1; abundance: .; CDR3nt: TGTGCCAGCGGCCCGGGACTAGCGGGATACAATGAGCAGTTCTTC; CDR3aa: CASGPGLAGYNEQFF
d_gene: .; v_gene: TRBV4-1; j_gene: TRBJ1-2; abundance: many; CDR3nt: TGCGCCAGCAGGCAAATACAGGGTCCTAACTATGGCTACACCTTC; CDR3aa: CASRQIQGPNYGYTF
d_gene: .; v_gene: TRBV15; j_gene: TRBJ1-4; abundance: many; CDR3nt: TGTGCCACCAGCAGAGATAGTGAGGAGGGTGAAAAACTGTTTTTT; CDR3aa: CATSRDSEEGEKLFF
d_gene: .; v_gene: TRBV20-1; j_gene: TRBJ2-1; abundance: .; CDR3nt: TGCAGTGCTACATACGGGACACCCAGCTCCTGCAATGAGCAGATCTTC; CDR3aa: CSATYGTPSSCNEQIF
d_gene: .; v_gene: TRBV20-1; j_gene: TRBJ2-1; abundance: many; CDR3nt: TGCAGTGCTAGCGCTAGCGAACACAATGAGCAGTTCTTC; CDR3aa: CSASASEHNEQFF
d_gene: TRBD1; v_gene: TRBV20-1; j_gene: TRBJ2-4; abundance: many; CDR3nt: TGCAGTGAAGGGGGCCTGGCCAAAAACATTCAGTACTTC; CDR3aa: CSEGGLAKNIQYF
d_gene: .; v_gene: TRBV12-3/TRBV12-4; j_gene: TRBJ1-1; abundance: many; CDR3nt: TGTGCCAGCAGTTTAAGCGGACAGTCAAACACTGAAGCTTTCTTT; CDR3aa: CASSLSGQSNTEAFF
d_gene: .; v_gene: TRBV10-1; j_gene: TRBJ1-3; abundance: many; CDR3nt: TGCGCCAGCAGGGAGAAAATGTACAGATCTGGAAACACCATATATTTT; CDR3aa: CASREKMYRSGNTIYF
d_gene: .; v_gene: TRBV11-2; j_gene: TRBJ1-1; abundance: many; CDR3nt: TGTGCCAGCAGCCGGCATTTCACTGAAGCTTTCTTT; CDR3aa: CASSRHFTEAFF
d_gene: TRBD1; v_gene: TRBV5-1; j_gene: TRBJ1-5; abundance: many; CDR3nt: TGCGCCAGCAGCGTGGGGACAGGGCTCAATCAGCCCCAGCATTTT; CDR3aa: CASSVGTGLNQPQHF
d_gene: .; v_gene: TRBV7-9; j_gene: TRBJ1-2; abundance: many; CDR3nt: TGTGCCAGCAGGGCAACAGGGCCGTGGGGCTACACCTTC; CDR3aa: CASRATGPWGYTF
d_gene: .; v_gene: TRBV29-1; j_gene: TRBJ2-3; abundance: many; CDR3nt: TGCAGCGTTGTCGTGTCCGCGGGTACGCAGTATTTT; CDR3aa: CSVVVSAGTQYF
d_gene: TRBD2; v_gene: TRBV20-1; j_gene: TRBJ2-1; abundance: many; CDR3nt: TGCAGTGCTCCACGGGGGGGCCGTTCCAATGAGCAGTTCTTC; CDR3aa: CSAPRGGRSNEQFF
d_gene: TRBD2; v_gene: TRBV27; j_gene: TRBJ2-3; abundance: many; CDR3nt: TGCGCCAGCAGTAGCGGGGGCACAGATACGCAGTATTTT; CDR3aa: CASSSGGTDTQYF
d_gene: TRBD1; v_gene: TRBV6-1; j_gene: TRBJ1-5; abundance: .; CDR3nt: TGTGCCAGCTCAGGGACAGTCTATCAGCCCCAGCATTTT; CDR3aa: CASSGTVYQPQHF
d_gene: TRBD2; v_gene: TRBV20-1; j_gene: TRBJ2-1; abundance: .; CDR3nt: TGCAGTGCCTCAGGACTAGCGGGATACAATGAGCAGTTCTTC; CDR3aa: CSASGLAGYNEQFF
d_gene: .; v_gene: TRBV28; j_gene: TRBJ2-1; abundance: many; CDR3nt: TGTGCCACCCTAACCGGGAACTCCTACAATGAGCAGTTCTTC; CDR3aa: CATLTGNSYNEQFF
d_gene: .; v_gene: TRBV5-1; j_gene: TRBJ1-4; abundance: many; CDR3nt: TGCGCCAGCAGCTTGTATAGTACTAATGAAAAACTGTTTTTT; CDR3aa: CASSLYSTNEKLFF
d_gene: .; v_gene: TRBV6-5; j_gene: TRBJ1-6; abundance: many; CDR3nt: TGTGCCAGCAGTTACGGAGTCTCCTATAATTCACCCCTCCACTTT; CDR3aa: CASSYGVSYNSPLHF
d_gene: .; v_gene: TRBV29-1; j_gene: TRBJ2-2; abundance: many; CDR3nt: TGCAGTATTCTGGACCCGCCCGGGACCGGGGAGCTGTTTTTT; CDR3aa: CSILDPPGTGELFF
d_gene: TRBD1; v_gene: TRBV9; j_gene: TRBJ1-1; abundance: .; CDR3nt: TGTGCCAGCAGCGGGGACAGGACTGAAGCTTTCTTT; CDR3aa: CASSGDRTEAFF
d_gene: .; v_gene: TRBV3-1; j_gene: TRBJ1-4; abundance: many; CDR3nt: TGTGCCAGCAGCCAAGACCAGGGGTCGTCTTCAAAACTGTTTTTT; CDR3aa: CASSQDQGSSSKLFF
d_gene: .; v_gene: TRBV3-1; j_gene: TRBJ2-2; abundance: few; CDR3nt: TGTGCCAGCAGGGGGTGGGCAGGTCTCAACACCGGGGAGCTGTTTTTT; CDR3aa: CASRGWAGLNTGELFF
d_gene: .; v_gene: TRBV25-1; j_gene: TRBJ1-2; abundance: many; CDR3nt: TGTGCCAGCAGTGAAGGTTTAGGACAGCGGGGCGGCTACACCTTC; CDR3aa: CASSEGLGQRGGYTF
d_gene: .; v_gene: TRBV20-1; j_gene: TRBJ1-2; abundance: many; CDR3nt: TGCAGTGCTAGAGTCACAGGGTTCGGCTACACCTTC; CDR3aa: CSARVTGFGYTF
d_gene: .; v_gene: TRBV2; j_gene: TRBJ1-1; abundance: .; CDR3nt: TGTGCCAGCAGGGGGGGGGTGATTAGAGGTGAAGCTTTCTTT; CDR3aa: CASRGGVIRGEAFF
d_gene: TRBD1; v_gene: TRBV5-1; j_gene: TRBJ1-1; abundance: many; CDR3nt: TGCGCCAGCACCCTGAGACAGGGGACCCTCACTGAAGCTTTCTTT; CDR3aa: CASTLRQGTLTEAFF
d_gene: .; v_gene: TRBV14; j_gene: TRBJ1-2; abundance: many; CDR3nt: TGTGCCAGCAGCCAAGACCCCCGTTCCGGCTACACCTTC; CDR3aa: CASSQDPRSGYTF
d_gene: .; v_gene: TRBV12-3/TRBV12-4; j_gene: TRBJ2-2; abundance: many; CDR3nt: TGTGCCAGCAGTTTGCGTGCGCCCGACACCGGGGAGCTGTTTTTT; CDR3aa: CASSLRAPDTGELFF
d_gene: .; v_gene: TRBV4-1; j_gene: TRBJ2-7; abundance: many; CDR3nt: TGCGCCAGCAGCCAAGATCCGGGACCTAACTACGAGCAGTACTTC; CDR3aa: CASSQDPGPNYEQYF
d_gene: TRBD1; v_gene: TRBV3-1; j_gene: TRBJ1-1; abundance: many; CDR3nt: TGTGCCAGCAGCCGGACAGGGTTGAACACTGAAGCTTTCTTT; CDR3aa: CASSRTGLNTEAFF
d_gene: .; v_gene: TRBV15; j_gene: TRBJ2-7; abundance: many; CDR3nt: TGTGCCACCACCCCGGGGCCGCTATTCGAGGGTTACGAGCAGTACTTC; CDR3aa: CATTPGPLFEGYEQYF
d_gene: .; v_gene: TRBV20-1; j_gene: TRBJ2-1; abundance: many; CDR3nt: TGCAGTGCTCGACTCCAGGGTAATGAGCAGTTCTTC; CDR3aa: CSARLQGNEQFF
d_gene: TRBD1; v_gene: TRBV10-3; j_gene: TRBJ2-2; abundance: many; CDR3nt: TGTGCCACCCGTAGGACAGGGGGCACCGGGGAGCTGTTTTTT; CDR3aa: CATRRTGGTGELFF
d_gene: TRBD2; v_gene: TRBV20-1; j_gene: TRBJ2-1; abundance: few; CDR3nt: TGCAGTGCTGTTATAAGCGGGAGACGAACCTACAATGAGCAGTTCTTC; CDR3aa: CSAVISGRRTYNEQFF
d_gene: TRBD2; v_gene: TRBV5-1; j_gene: TRBJ2-7; abundance: many; CDR3nt: TGCGCCAGCAGCTGGTCGGGACTAGGCTACTACGAGCAGTACTTC; CDR3aa: CASSWSGLGYYEQYF
d_gene: .; v_gene: TRBV2; j_gene: TRBJ1-6; abundance: many; CDR3nt: TGTGCCAGCTACGCGTATAATTCACCCCTCCACTTT; CDR3aa: CASYAYNSPLHF
d_gene: .; v_gene: TRBV2; j_gene: TRBJ2-7; abundance: many; CDR3nt: TGTGCCAGCAGTGTCAGTCGTGTGTTATCCGAGCAGTACTTC; CDR3aa: CASSVSRVLSEQYF
d_gene: .; v_gene: TRBV4-1; j_gene: TRBJ2-7; abundance: many; CDR3nt: TGCGCCAGCAGCCGCTCAGAAGGAAACGAGCAGTACTTC; CDR3aa: CASSRSEGNEQYF